Sequencing of this TCR beta chain was carried out in a study of T-cell reconstitution after alpha-beta-depleted transplantation in children. Study-wide results and limits: Alpha-beta T cells about two months after transplant reportedly derived from several hundred expanded graft clones. The origin of high day-60 TCRbeta diversity in some patients lay in surviving recipient T cells and thymic progenitors. Newly produced T cells mostly accounted for T-cell counts and diversity one year post-transplant.

This clonotype was observed at least ten times. Its antigen remains unknown. Unmatched junction bases numbered 7, after V lost 0 bases and J lost 5 bases. The CDR3 loop spans 18 amino acids. Germline V CDR1 and CDR2: LGHNA, YNFKEQ. This sample's TCRbeta library carried unique molecular identifier barcodes. TCRdb analysed the PCR reads with MiXCR anew, one entry per CDR3 protein. The sample holds around 370,000 distinct CDR3 sequences, around 15% seen once. This receptor was taken from a male patient between 2 and 15 years old who had a stem cell transplant for acute lymphoblastic leukemia, so the T cells may come from the graft donor. The rearrangement joins TRBV4-2 to TRBJ2-2; TRBD2 matches at 12 bases. The source was PBMCs, mostly from graft donor cells, collected 360 days after TCRalphabeta/CD19-depleted stem cell transplant. CDR3 amino acids: CASSQDTGLAGRTGELFF. CDR3 nucleotides: TGTGCCAGCAGCCAAGATACCGGACTAGCGGGAAGGACCGGGGAGCTGTTTTTT.